A single sample is the source of the 29 T cell receptor beta chains below, sequenced in a study of T cell responses to AZD1222 COVID-19 vaccine. The repertoire was sequenced with immunoSEQ multiplex PCR; TCRdb's copy has only in-frame clones and lacks some. Of 100,000 to 120,000 clones in the sample, around 93% were seen once. The input for sequencing was peripheral blood, taken on day 0 of AZD1222 vaccination. These receptors were collected from an adult in good health.

The chain links TRBV7-9 to TRBJ1-2; no clear D gene. The CDR3 extends over 13 amino acids. Deletions cut 5 bases from V and 8 bases from J, with 15 bases between. Germline values: CDR1 SEHNR, CDR2 FQNEAQ (reference sequence). CDR3 DNA sequence: TGTGCCAGCAGCGGACCTCGCACTCCCGGCTACACCTTC. Its protein product is CASSGPRTPGYTF.

The V and J genes are TRBV6-5 and TRBJ2-7; 7 nucleotides match TRBD1. Germline V lookup: CDR1 MNHEY, CDR2 SVGAGI. Trimming at V came to 7 bases and at J to 2 bases, leaving 11 bases not matched to a gene. The CDR3 extends over 15 amino acids. CDR3 nucleotide sequence: TGTGCCAGCATAGAAACCGGGACAGCCCCCTACGAGCAGTACTTC. It translates to CASIETGTAPYEQYF.

This chain connects TRBV7-7 to TRBJ2-1; 10 bases are shared with TRBD1. Germline CDR1 is SSHAT and CDR2 is FNYEAQ (reference sequence). V dropped 6 bases and J dropped 10; count of bases not matched to a gene: 12. The CDR3 runs 15 residues. The CDR3 is CASSHSGTGAYEQFF. CDR3 in DNA: TGTGCCAGCAGTCACTCCGGGACAGGGGCCTACGAGCAGTTCTTC.

The table lists this clone with a count of one. The V gene is TRBV25-1, the J gene TRBJ2-7, with D possibly matching TRBD1 (5 bases). The germline gives CDR1 MGHDK, CDR2 SYGVNS. The CDR3 spans 16 residues. Trimming took off 3 bases at V and 3 bases at J, with 18 bases between the two ends. For the CDR3, the DNA is TGTGCCAGCAGTGATCCCCGAGACAGCCCTAACTACGAGCAGTACTTC. It yields the protein CASSDPRDSPNYEQYF.

In DNA, the CDR3 is TGTGCCAGCAGCCTACTGACAGGGATAGCTAACTATGGCTACACCTTC. Its protein is CASSLLTGIANYGYTF. The genes are TRBV7-9 and TRBJ1-2; 7 bases are a match to TRBD1. Germline V CDR1 and CDR2: SEHNR, FQNEAQ (reference sequence). The trim removed 5 bases at V and 0 bases at J, leaving 9 bases unmatched. There are 16 residues in the CDR3. The variable domain in full, with the rest retrieved from reference TRBV7-9 and TRBJ1-2, is DTGVSQNPRHKITKRGQNVTFRCDPISEHNRLYWYRQTLGQGPEFLTYFQNEAQLEKSRLLSDRFSAERPKGSFSTLEIQRTEQGDSAMYLCASSLLTGIANYGYTFGSGTRLTVV.

V and J are TRBV9 and TRBJ1-5; 9 bases are a match to TRBD1. This CDR3 spans 17 amino acids. Germline values: CDR1 SGDLS, CDR2 YYNGEE. Trimming removed 3 bases from V and 4 bases from J; junction bases left unmatched: 11. CDR3 coding DNA: TGTGCCAGCAGCGCCCATTCGGGGACAGGGTTTAATCAGCCCCAGCATTTT. This translates into CASSAHSGTGFNQPQHF.

The rearrangement uses TRBV28 and TRBJ1-2; D is ambiguous. The CDR3 spans 13 residues. Looked up from germline, CDR1 is MDHEN and CDR2 is SYDVKM. V was pared by 5 bases and J by 5 bases, with 12 bases between. CDR3 DNA: TGTGCCAGCAGTCCTCCGGGTGGATATGGCTACACCTTC. Translation: CASSPPGGYGYTF.

The chain uses TRBV19 and TRBJ1-5, with 9 bases lining up with TRBD1. After removal of 6 bases from V and 6 bases from J, the junction contained 6 bases not matched to a gene. CDR3 size: 14 residues. Germline V lookup: CDR1 LNHDA, CDR2 SQIVND (reference sequence). The DNA for the CDR3 is TGTGCCAGTAGGAATACAGGGGGCGGTCAGCCCCAGCATTTT. Translation gives CASRNTGGGQPQHF.

V gene TRBV2 combines with J gene TRBJ2-7; the D gene is possibly TRBD1 (6 bases). CDR3 size: 15 residues. CDR1 and CDR2 (germline): SNHLY, FYNNEI. Trimming pared 0 bases from V and 6 bases from J, leaving 15 bases between. The CDR3: CASSEAGRGRSEQYF. The CDR3 nucleotides read TGTGCCAGCAGTGAAGCGGGCAGGGGTCGAAGCGAGCAGTACTTC.

This clone was counted a single time. This chain uses TRBV9 with TRBJ2-7, with 7 bases matching TRBD1. This CDR3 is 14 amino acids long. Germline V lookup: CDR1 SGDLS, CDR2 YYNGEE. Trimming took 0 bases from V and 2 from J; bases not matched to a gene: 2. In nucleotides, the CDR3 is TGTGCCAGCAGCGTAGGGGACAGCCCCTACGAGCAGTACTTC. Translating gives CASSVGDSPYEQYF.

The chain is built from TRBV6-5 and TRBJ2-7, with 7 bases identical to TRBD1. The CDR3 consists of 14 residues. Looked up from germline, CDR1 is MNHEY and CDR2 is SVGAGI. J gave up 0 bases and V 5 bases, and 4 bases lay outside the gene matches. The CDR3 spells CASSRTGRSYEQYF. The CDR3 DNA sequence: TGTGCCAGCAGTCGGACAGGTCGCTCCTACGAGCAGTACTTC.

A single count supports this clone. V is TRBV9 and J is TRBJ2-1, with 7 bases that match TRBD1. Germline lookup yields CDR1 SGDLS and CDR2 YYNGEE. After removal of 0 bases from V and 7 bases from J, the junction contained 7 bases not matched to a gene. The CDR3 has 15 residues. The CDR3 protein is CASSVEGRGNNEQFF. CDR3 bases: TGTGCCAGCAGCGTAGAGGGCAGGGGGAATAATGAGCAGTTCTTC.

J is TRBJ2-3 and V is TRBV5-4; 8 bases line up with TRBD2. Germline assignment: CDR1 SGHNT and CDR2 YYREEE (reference sequence). The CDR3 has 14 amino acids. With 4 bases clipped from V and 4 bases from J, the junction kept 5 bases outside the gene matches. The CDR3 loop is CASSRGLDPDTQYF. As DNA, the CDR3 is TGTGCCAGCAGCCGGGGACTAGACCCAGATACGCAGTATTTT.

The J gene is TRBJ1-2, the V gene TRBV24-1; D is unresolved. V lost 4 bases and J 3 bases, leaving 14 bases between the germline ends. This CDR3 is built from 15 residues. CDR1 is KGHDR and CDR2 is SFDVKD in the germline V gene. CDR3 region: CATSDRRASDYGYTF. In DNA, the CDR3 is TGTGCCACCAGTGACCGGCGGGCCTCTGACTATGGCTACACCTTC.

The chain is built from TRBV23-1 and TRBJ1-6, with D perhaps matching TRBD1 (6 bases). TRBV23-1 is designated an ORF whose function remains uncertain. The CDR3 covers 14 residues. The ends were cut back, 10 bases at V and 2 bases at J, with 12 bases in the middle. The CDR3 DNA reads as TGCGCCATCCGCCGGACAGCCTATAATTCACCCCTCCACTTT. This gives the protein CAIRRTAYNSPLHF.

The chain carries TRBV20-1 and TRBJ1-1; no definite D call. This CDR3 is 10 amino acids long. Deletions cut 3 bases from V and 3 bases from J, with 2 bases between. Germline assignment: CDR1 DFQATT and CDR2 SNEGSKA (reference sequence). CDR3 residues: CSASHTEAFF. The CDR3 DNA reads TGCAGTGCTAGTCACACTGAAGCTTTCTTT.

The chain couples TRBV11-2 to TRBJ2-2, with D hard to call. The CDR3 consists of 13 residues. Germline CDR1 is SGHAT and CDR2 is FQNNGV. V was cut by 0 bases and J by 7 bases, with 6 bases left in between. In DNA, the CDR3 is TGTGCCAGCAGCTTAGAGGGTGTCGGGGAGCTGTTTTTT. It translates to CASSLEGVGELFF.

The chain combines TRBV10-1 with TRBJ2-1; D is perhaps TRBD2 (5 bases). Germline V gene data show CDR1 as WNHNN and CDR2 as SYGVQD (reference sequence). The germline V and J ends were trimmed by 3 bases and 3 bases, with 9 bases remaining between them. This CDR3 contains 14 residues. CDR3 sequence: CASSDPGIYNEQFF. The CDR3 DNA sequence: TGCGCCAGCAGTGACCCGGGAATCTACAATGAGCAGTTCTTC.

The V gene is TRBV7-3, the J gene TRBJ1-1; D not certain. The CDR3 length is 13 residues. V dropped 4 bases and J dropped 3 bases, with 9 bases sitting between them. Germline CDR1 is SGHTA and CDR2 is FQGTGA. The CDR3 protein is CASSWNMDTEAFF. In DNA, the CDR3 is TGTGCCAGCAGCTGGAACATGGACACTGAAGCTTTCTTT.

The J gene is TRBJ1-5, the V gene TRBV7-9; D call uncertain. The CDR3 runs 16 residues. Germline CDR1 and CDR2: SEHNR and FQNEAQ (reference sequence). V lost 1 base and J 2 bases, leaving 12 bases between the germline ends. The CDR3, as DNA: TGTGCCAGCAGCTTAGTGGTCACTGGGGGCAATCAGCCCCAGCATTTT. Residues: CASSLVVTGGNQPQHF.

The CDR3 loop is CASSFAGGGNQPQHF. CDR3 DNA: TGTGCCAGCAGTTTCGCAGGGGGCGGCAATCAGCCCCAGCATTTT. The J gene is TRBJ1-5, the V gene TRBV27; TRBD1 matches at 8 bases. Looked up from germline, CDR1 is MNHEY and CDR2 is SMNVEV (reference sequence). CDR3 length: 15 residues. J lost 2 bases, V lost 3 bases, and 3 bases had no gene match.

This chain links TRBV3-1 (or the pseudogene TRBV3-2) with TRBJ1-5; the D is unclear. Trimming removed 1 base from V and 6 bases from J, with 4 bases in between. Per germline, CDR1 LGHDT and CDR2 YNNKEL (reference sequence). The CDR3 totals 12 residues. Here the CDR3 reads CASSQGVQPQHF. The CDR3 bases are TGTGCCAGCAGCCAAGGGGTTCAGCCCCAGCATTTT.

J is TRBJ1-2 and V is TRBV6-5, with 7 nucleotides matching TRBD1. V was clipped by 5 bases and J by 6 bases; unmatched bases: 9. Germline loops: CDR1 MNHEY, CDR2 SVGAGI. This CDR3 contains 14 residues. The CDR3 here is CASSITSGGNGYTF. In nucleotides, the CDR3 is TGTGCCAGCAGTATTACATCAGGGGGGAATGGCTACACCTTC.

This chain joins TRBV28 and TRBJ2-7; 10 nucleotides agree with TRBD2. Germline V gene data show CDR1 as MDHEN and CDR2 as SYDVKM. The V segment lost 2 bases and the J segment 3 bases; nucleotides outside the gene matches: 4. CDR3 size: 15 residues. In DNA, the CDR3 is TGTGCCAGCAGTTTACTAAGCGGGGGGGACTACGAGCAGTACTTC. It yields the protein CASSLLSGGDYEQYF.

The rearrangement links TRBV3-1 (or the pseudogene TRBV3-2) to TRBJ1-5; no reliable D call. This CDR3 comprises 14 residues. Germline CDR1 LGHDT, CDR2 YNNKEL (reference sequence). V lost 6 bases and J 3 bases, leaving 12 bases between the germline ends. DNA of the CDR3: TGTGCCAGCAGTCTCCGGGGTGCCAATCAGCCCCAGCATTTT. It yields the protein CASSLRGANQPQHF.

The CDR3 bases are TGTGCCTGGAGTGTACAGGGGTTAATGACCAGCAATCAGCCCCAGCATTTT. Translation gives CAWSVQGLMTSNQPQHF. The rearrangement links TRBV30 to TRBJ1-5; 7 bases agree with TRBD1. The CDR3 runs to 17 residues. V lost 0 bases, J lost 1 base, and 9 bases stayed unmatched. CDR1 and CDR2 (germline): GTSNPN, SVGIG (reference sequence).

V and J are TRBV3-1 (or the pseudogene TRBV3-2) and TRBJ1-4; a weak D match, TRBD1 (5 bases). Germline values: CDR1 LGHDT, CDR2 YNNKEL (reference sequence). This CDR3 contains 15 residues. V dropped 7 bases and J dropped 7 bases, with 19 bases sitting between them. CDR3 in DNA: TGTGCCAGCAAGGGGTCGACGGGAGGTTTTGAAAAACTGTTTTTT. Its translation is CASKGSTGGFEKLFF.

The sample holds one count of this clone. This chain joins TRBV7-9 and TRBJ1-2; 9 bases are shared with TRBD1. Trimming took 5 bases from V and 4 from J; bases not matched to a gene: 5. The CDR3 covers 14 residues. The germline CDR1 and CDR2 sequences are SEHNR and FQNEAQ (reference sequence). CDR3 sequence (DNA): TGTGCCAGCAGCCAACAGGGGGCCAGCTATGGCTACACCTTC. It is translated as CASSQQGASYGYTF.

The rearrangement joins TRBV28 to TRBJ1-1; no clear D. Germline V gene lookup returns CDR1 MDHEN and CDR2 SYDVKM. Trimming left V 5 bases short and J 7 bases short, with 20 bases between. The CDR3 is 15 residues long. The CDR3 DNA reads TGTGCCAGCAGTCTCCTTGTAAGTTTTTCATTTGAAGCTTTCTTT. Translation: CASSLLVSFSFEAFF. Together with reference TRBV28 and TRBJ1-1, the CDR3 gives the full variable domain: DVKVTQSSRYLVKRTGEKVFLECVQDMDHENMFWYRQDPGLGLRLIYFSYDVKMKEKGDIPEGYSVSREKKERFSLILESASTNQTSMYLCASSLLVSFSFEAFFGQGTRLTVV.